The 23 T cell receptor beta chains in this list originate from one sample, sequenced in a study of kidney transplant recipient with SARS-CoV-2 infection. A single record per CDR3 protein comes from TCRdb applying MiXCR to the reads. The sample includes approximately 240,000 distinct CDR3 sequences, roughly 26% of them seen just once. The source material was a blood sample, sampled at baseline and on roughly day 110 from a kidney transplant recipient. The receptors shown here come from a male patient aged 25 to 39 who had COVID-19 and was a kidney transplant recipient. Some T cells may originate from the graft donor.

The table lists this clonotype with many counts. This chain connects TRBV5-4 to TRBJ1-1; 7 nucleotides align to TRBD1. Losses at the gene ends were 6 bases for V and 1 base for J; bases not matched to a gene: 9. The CDR3 contains 15 residues. The germline V gene has CDR1 SGHNT and CDR2 YYREEE (reference sequence). The DNA for the CDR3 is TGTGCCAGCATCCCAGGGGGGGGTACGAACACTGAAGCTTTCTTT. It yields the protein CASIPGGGTNTEAFF.

This clonotype was counted ten times or more. The CDR3 DNA follows: TGTGCCAGCGGCCCTTGGGCCGGGTCCCTGAACACTGAAGCTTTCTTT. Translation gives CASGPWAGSLNTEAFF. The rearrangement links TRBV27 to TRBJ1-1, with D uncertain. This CDR3 comprises 16 residues. CDR1 is MNHEY and CDR2 is SMNVEV in the germline V gene (reference sequence). With 8 bases removed from V and 0 bases from J, the gap between germline ends came to 19 bases.

This clonotype was detected ten times or more. The chain employs TRBV12-3 or TRBV12-4 and TRBJ1-1; D is possibly TRBD1 (5 bases). This CDR3 region has 13 residues. V was clipped by 6 bases and J by 8 bases, with 16 bases between them. CDR3 bases: TGTGCCAGCAGCCGGCTCGTCGGGGGGGAAGCTTTCTTT. Translated: CASSRLVGGEAFF.

This clonotype was recorded at least ten times. V usage is TRBV3-1 and J usage is TRBJ2-2; the D is unclear. The V and J ends lost 5 bases and 5 bases respectively, with 24 bases between them. Germline V lookup: CDR1 LGHDT, CDR2 YNNKEL (reference sequence). This CDR3 contains 18 residues. CDR3 sequence: CASSSQRPISGLTGELFF. The DNA of the CDR3 is TGTGCCAGCAGCTCTCAACGTCCCATTTCAGGCTTGACCGGGGAGCTGTTTTTT.

The V and J genes are TRBV6-8 and TRBJ1-2, with no clear D. Looked up from germline, CDR1 is MNHGY and CDR2 is SAAAGT. CDR3 length equals 17 residues. Trimming removed 5 bases from V and 4 bases from J, with 23 bases in between. Here the CDR3 DNA reads TGTGCCAGCAGTAGTGACGCACGCTCTAGAAAGACCTATGGCTACACCTTC. It translates to CASSSDARSRKTYGYTF.

Regarding this clonotype: The junction and the germline gene differ at one end; a read error may be behind it. The V call is TRBV25-1, the J call TRBJ2-1; TRBD2 matches at 8 bases. Germline lookup yields CDR1 MGHDK and CDR2 SYGVNS. The CDR3 covers 16 residues. In DNA, the CDR3 is TGTACCAGCACTGACTCAGCGGGAGCGGCCTACAATGAGCAGTTCTTC. Translating it yields CTSTDSAGAAYNEQFF.

This clonotype has a handful of counts. This chain uses TRBV24-1 with TRBJ2-6; D is uncertain. Germline CDR1 is KGHDR and CDR2 is SFDVKD. The CDR3 runs 15 residues. Trimming removed 3 bases from V and 4 bases from J, with 9 bases in between. CDR3 residues: CATSDTLEGANVLTF. CDR3 bases: TGTGCCACCAGTGATACCTTGGAGGGGGCCAACGTCCTGACTTTC.

This clonotype was counted many times. V gene TRBV11-1 combines with J gene TRBJ1-2; D not resolved. This CDR3 has 17 residues. Germline CDR1 is SGHAT and CDR2 is FQDESV (reference sequence). Trimming took off 5 bases at V and 4 bases at J, with 23 bases between the two ends. Here the CDR3 reads CASSTAPKAGKTYGYTF. CDR3 bases: TGTGCCAGCAGCACCGCGCCTAAGGCTGGAAAGACCTATGGCTACACCTTC.

The DNA of the CDR3 is TGTGCCAGCAGCCTCAGTCGGGCCCGGAACAATGAGCAGTTCTTC. Translated: CASSLSRARNNEQFF. This chain uses TRBV7-2 with TRBJ2-1; D gene uncertain. Germline lookup yields CDR1 SGHTA and CDR2 FQGNSA. The CDR3 has 15 residues. V was cut by 5 bases and J by 5 bases, with 16 bases left in between.

This clonotype was seen many times. The rearrangement joins TRBV25-1 to TRBJ1-2; D call uncertain. This CDR3 region has 17 residues. The germline V and J ends were trimmed by 3 bases and 4 bases, with 21 bases remaining between them. Per the germline V gene, CDR1 is MGHDK and CDR2 is SYGVNS. The CDR3 region has the DNA TGTGCCAGCAGTGACGATGGAGAACTGGGAAAGACCTATGGCTACACCTTC. Protein: CASSDDGELGKTYGYTF.

Concerning this clonotype: Since a much larger clone is just one base distant, this may be a read error. The chain links TRBV28 to TRBJ2-5; TRBD2 matches at 10 bases. The DNA end is more similar to TRBJ2-1, so the J call may be wrong. Per the germline V gene, CDR1 is MDHEN and CDR2 is SYDVKM. The CDR3 runs 18 residues. The CDR3 nucleotides read TGTGCCAGCAAATTTAAGGCCCCCAGCGGGAGGGCCTGGGAGACCCAGTTCTTC. It is translated as CASKFKAPSGRAWETQFF.

In regard to this clonotype: Given a much more abundant clone one base away, this may be a read error. This CDR3 is CASGVALGNTEAFF. The CDR3 bases are TGTGCCAGCGGCGTAGCTCTAGGGAACACTGAAGCTTTCTTT. The chain joins TRBV9 to TRBJ1-1; D gene uncertain. The CDR3 totals 14 residues. The germline V gene encodes CDR1 SGDLS and CDR2 YYNGEE.

This clonotype appeared many times. The chain links TRBV19 to TRBJ1-2; D remains ambiguous. The CDR3 is 12 residues long. CDR1 LNHDA and CDR2 SQIVND come from the germline V gene (reference sequence). Trimming took off 7 bases at V and 6 bases at J, with 12 bases between the two ends. CDR3 nucleotide sequence: TGTGCCAGTACCGGGCTACCGGATGGCTACACCTTC. It is translated as CASTGLPDGYTF.

With regard to this clonotype: This clone may be a read error of a much larger clone one base away. The rearrangement uses TRBV19 and TRBJ2-7, with 8 bases aligning to TRBD1. The CDR3 length is 14 residues. Germline V gives CDR1 LNHDA, CDR2 SQIVND (reference sequence). Germline trimming cut 4 bases from V and 7 bases from J; bases unmatched to any gene: 9. The CDR3, as DNA: TGTGCCAGTAGTAACGTGGGACAGGCTCGAGAGCAGTACTTC. Protein: CASSNVGQAREQYF.

Concerning this clonotype itself: With a far larger clone one base away, a read error is the likely cause. The CDR3 DNA reads TGTGCCAGCATCTGGGACAGGGGCTACGAGCAGTACTTC. This translates into CASIWDRGYEQYF. The J gene is TRBJ2-7, the V gene TRBV7-9, with TRBD1 matching over 10 bases. Germline lookup yields CDR1 SEHNR and CDR2 FQNEAQ (reference sequence). The CDR3 extends over 13 amino acids. The ends lost 7 bases at V and 3 bases at J; junction bases unmatched: 3.

This clonotype was picked up many times. The chain couples TRBV3-1 to TRBJ1-1; D might be TRBD1 (6 bases). The V end lost 4 bases, the J end lost 4 bases, and 22 bases lay between the germline ends. Germline assignment: CDR1 LGHDT and CDR2 YNNKEL (reference sequence). The CDR3 is 17 residues long. In nucleotides, the CDR3 is TGTGCCAGCAGCCGGGGGCATCCCATTTCAATTCGCACTGAAGCTTTCTTT. Residues: CASSRGHPISIRTEAFF.

This clonotype was recorded at least ten times. V and J are TRBV7-2 and TRBJ1-5, with D possibly matching TRBD1 (6 bases). Between the trimmed V and J ends, which lost 1 base and 11 bases, there was a span of 12 bases. The CDR3 is 13 residues long. Germline V gene lookup returns CDR1 SGHTA and CDR2 FQGNSA. This CDR3 is CASSLDWGASQHF. In DNA, the CDR3 is TGTGCCAGCAGCTTAGATTGGGGGGCATCCCAGCATTTT.

This clonotype occurred a few times. The V and J genes are TRBV4-1 and TRBJ2-2; a possible D gene is TRBD1 (5 bases). CDR3 length: 16 amino acids. In germline, CDR1 is MGHRA, CDR2 YSYEKL. V gave up 0 bases and J gave up 3 bases, with 11 bases separating them. The CDR3 bases are TGCGCCAGCAGCCAAGAAGGGGTTTTGGACACCGGGGAGCTGTTTTTT. Protein product: CASSQEGVLDTGELFF.

Note on this clonotype: A much more abundant neighbour one base away suggests this may be a read error. The genes are TRBV9 and TRBJ1-2; D unresolved. CDR1 and CDR2 from the germline V gene are SGDLS and YYNGEE. V was cut by 7 bases and J by 7 bases, with 26 bases left in between. The CDR3 is made up of 16 amino acids. The CDR3, as DNA: TGTGCCAGCTCTCACACGTACTCAAGAAAGACCTGTGGCTACACCTTC. It codes for CASSHTYSRKTCGYTF.

Turning to this clonotype: The junction departs from the called germline gene at one end, perhaps through a read error. V gene TRBV10-1 combines with J gene TRBJ2-1; D not certain. The V gene's germline CDR1 is WNHNN and CDR2 SYGVQD (reference sequence). This CDR3 is built from 14 residues. The CDR3 region has the DNA TGCTCCAGCAGTGGCCCTCCTAATATCAATGAGCAGTTCTTC. Residues: CSSSGPPNINEQFF.

This clonotype has ten or more counts. The V and J genes are TRBV7-2 and TRBJ2-5; 9 positions match TRBD1. The germline gives CDR1 SGHTA, CDR2 FQGNSA. The CDR3 totals 15 residues. After removal of 5 bases from V and 4 bases from J, the junction contained 8 bases not matched to a gene. The CDR3 nucleotides are TGTGCCAGCAGCATACGGGACAGGGTCTTAGAGACCCAGTACTTC. Protein product: CASSIRDRVLETQYF.

This clonotype was observed many times. This chain connects TRBV20-1 to TRBJ2-4, with D perhaps given as TRBD1 or TRBD2 (5 bases each). The last part of the DNA fits TRBJ2-7 better; the J call may be wrong. The CDR3 is made up of 13 amino acids. CDR1 is DFQATT and CDR2 is SNEGSKA in the germline V gene (reference sequence). The CDR3 coding sequence is TGCAGTGCCGCAGGGAGTAAGTCCTACGAGCAGTACTTC. This gives the protein CSAAGSKSYEQYF.

In regard to this clonotype: A read error may be the cause here, since a much bigger clone is one base away. The V and J genes are TRBV19 and TRBJ1-2; perhaps TRBD1 as D (5 bases). The CDR3 is made up of 14 amino acids. The V gene's germline CDR1 is LNHDA and CDR2 SQIVND (reference sequence). Trimming removed 10 bases from V and 3 bases from J, with 18 bases in between. The CDR3 DNA follows: TGTGCCACTCAGGGAAGGGAGAAAGACTATGGCTACACCTTC. This gives the protein CATQGREKDYGYTF.